Here is one T cell receptor beta chain with its context. Its antigen is unknown. No fewer than 6.5 million PBMCs went into each sample. Per the germline V gene, CDR1 is MDHEN and CDR2 is SYDVKM. V was trimmed by 6 bases and J by 4 bases, leaving 12 bases between them. The CDR3 spans 13 residues. Primed by a sample-barcoded 5' primer and a J-beta primer mix, a second PCR proceeded for 7 to 11 cycles. A 12-random-nucleotide template-switch adaptor tagged each cDNA molecule. In TCRdb, the 5' RACE reads were re-called with MiXCR into one record per CDR3 protein. The table lists about 1.8 million distinct CDR3 sequences, roughly 49% of them singletons. The data originate from a study of blood T cells in healthy people across ages. Findings and limits, study-wide: With age, beta diversity per million T cells declined roughly linearly, significantly by approximately 40.

Sequencing was performed on blood. The clonotype comes from a woman aged 40 to 50 in good health. The chain couples TRBV28 to TRBJ1-1; D may be TRBD1 (5 bases). The CDR3 spells CASRDSGTTEAFF. CDR3 nucleotide sequence: TGTGCCAGCAGGGACTCCGGGACCACTGAAGCTTTCTTT. The entire variable domain, with the rest obtained from reference TRBV28 and TRBJ1-1, is as follows: DVKVTQSSRYLVKRTGEKVFLECVQDMDHENMFWYRQDPGLGLRLIYFSYDVKMKEKGDIPEGYSVSREKKERFSLILESASTNQTSMYLCASRDSGTTEAFFGQGTRLTVV.